The 25 T cell receptor beta chains presented below share a single source sample, sequenced in a study of low-dose radiotherapy and immunotherapy resistance in tumors. Time point denoted: after trial treatment. The treatment here: LDRT plus nivolumab, ipilimumab, low-dose cyclophosphamide and aspirin (RACIN trial). First-strand cDNA used TRAV- and TRBV-specific primers, covering alpha and beta chains. Using a constant-region primer together with a V-primer adapter, TCRs were subjected to about 20 PCR cycles of amplification. TCRdb called the reads again in MiXCR, with one record for every CDR3 protein. This table holds tens of thousands of distinct CDR3 sequences, 20% to 25% found once. The sample in question was PBMCs, obtained after low-dose radiotherapy plus immunotherapy. The origin of the receptors is a male donor with prostate cancer.

In this sample, this clonotype turned up many times. The chain combines TRBV7-8 with TRBJ2-7; 8 nucleotides align to TRBD2. The CDR3 extends over 18 amino acids. Trimming at V came to 5 bases and at J to 8 bases, leaving 23 bases not matched to a gene. Germline assignment: CDR1 SGHVS and CDR2 FQNEAQ. As DNA, the CDR3 is TGTGCCAGCAGCCACGAGAGGTGGAGCGGGGGCCCCTCGATTCAGCAGTACTTC. As protein: CASSHERWSGGPSIQQYF.

The V call is TRBV12-3 or TRBV12-4, the J call TRBJ2-3; 8 bases fit TRBD2. The CDR3 is made up of 14 amino acids. The trim removed 5 bases at V and 4 bases at J, leaving 5 bases unmatched. The chain's CDR3 is CASSPVAGSDTQYF. The CDR3 nucleotides read TGTGCCAGCAGTCCCGTAGCGGGATCAGATACGCAGTATTTT.

This clonotype was counted at least ten times. The CDR3: CASSLARQGWTYNEQFF. The CDR3 coding sequence is TGTGCCAGCAGCTTGGCCCGACAGGGTTGGACCTACAATGAGCAGTTCTTC. The chain recombines TRBV5-5 with TRBJ2-1, with 7 bases fitting TRBD1. Germline-derived CDR1 and CDR2 are SGHKS and YYEKEE (reference sequence). After removal of 0 bases from V and 2 bases from J, the junction contained 8 bases not matched to a gene. The CDR3 sequence is 17 residues long.

CDR3 nucleotides: TGTGCCAGCAGGGGGTACGAGCAGTACTTC. It translates to CASRGYEQYF. The rearrangement joins TRBV6-5 to TRBJ2-7; no definite D call. The CDR3 is made up of 10 amino acids. Per germline, CDR1 MNHEY and CDR2 SVGAGI. Deletions cut 6 bases from V and 4 bases from J, with 4 bases between.

This clonotype was picked up many times. The chain uses TRBV19 and TRBJ2-2, with a weak D call TRBD2 (5 bases). V lost 3 bases and J 1 base, leaving 6 bases between the germline ends. In germline, CDR1 is LNHDA, CDR2 SQIVND (reference sequence). There are 14 residues in the CDR3. CDR3 in DNA: TGTGCCAGTAGTATTCGGGGGAACACCGGGGAGCTGTTTTTT. Amino acid sequence: CASSIRGNTGELFF.

This clonotype is labeled medium-sized. The V gene is TRBV5-1, the J gene TRBJ2-7, with D tentatively TRBD2 (6 bases). Germline-derived CDR1 and CDR2 are SGHRS and YFSETQ. Trimming removed 4 bases at V and 4 bases at J, with 12 bases between. This CDR3 contains 13 residues. The CDR3 DNA follows: TGCGCCAGCAGCCCCCGGGAGCATTACGAGCAGTACTTC. Translated: CASSPREHYEQYF.

About this clonotype itself: It is likely a read error: a sequence one base away is far more abundant. The gene calls are TRBV4-3 and TRBJ1-1, with D unclear. CDR1 and CDR2 (germline): LGHNA, YSLEER. CDR3 length: 15 amino acids. Trimming took 0 bases from V and 5 from J, leaving 13 bases between them. The CDR3 region is CASSQERRGETEAFF. DNA for the CDR3: TGCGCCAGCAGCCAAGAAAGGCGGGGAGAAACTGAAGCTTTCTTT.

V gene TRBV6-2 or TRBV6-3 combines with J gene TRBJ2-7; TRBD2 matches at 8 bases. This CDR3 is built from 16 residues. Germline V gives CDR1 MNHEY, CDR2 SVGEGT. V lost 6 bases to trimming and J lost 5 bases; unmatched junction nucleotides: 15. DNA for the CDR3: TGTGCCAGCAGCCTGCACCGGGCGGGAGGAGGGAACGAGCAGTACTTC. The encoded protein is CASSLHRAGGGNEQYF.

This clonotype was counted at least ten times. The chain carries TRBV6-1 and TRBJ2-1; TRBD1 matches at 8 bases. The germline V gene has CDR1 MNHNS and CDR2 SASEGT. The CDR3 extends over 15 amino acids. V trimming: 6 bases; J trimming: 2 bases; junction bases outside the gene matches: 6. CDR3 region: CASSMGQVTYNEQFF. The CDR3 region has the DNA TGTGCCAGCAGCATGGGACAGGTAACCTACAATGAGCAGTTCTTC.

This clonotype was seen ten or more times. This chain joins TRBV28 and TRBJ2-1, with D perhaps TRBD1 (6 bases). Trimming cost V 1 base and J 6 bases, with 16 bases left between them. The germline gives CDR1 MDHEN, CDR2 SYDVKM. This CDR3 contains 16 residues. In nucleotides, the CDR3 is TGTGCCAGCAGTTTATTCGACTTCCACAGGGCCAATGAGCAGTTCTTC. This codes for CASSLFDFHRANEQFF.

On this clonotype: The junction and the germline gene differ at one end; a read error may be behind it. V usage is TRBV5-3 and J usage is TRBJ1-2; maybe TRBD1 (5 bases). TRBV5-3 carries the ORF label, with uncertain function. The CDR3 has 15 residues. CDR3 sequence: CASSLATAEDYGYTF. The CDR3 coding sequence is TGTGCCAGCAGCTTGGCGACAGCCGAGGACTATGGCTACACCTTC.

Comments on this clonotype: It is likely a read error: a sequence one base away is far more abundant. The gene calls are TRBV5-4 and TRBJ2-1; D gene uncertain. The ends were cut back, 4 bases at V and 10 bases at J, with 24 bases in the middle. CDR1 and CDR2 from the germline V gene are SGHNT and YYREEE (reference sequence). The CDR3 is 16 residues long. The CDR3 is CASSLPSGGNSYEQFF. The CDR3 DNA sequence: TGTGCCAGCAGCCTCCCCTCCGGTGGGAACTCCTACGAGCAGTTCTTC.

The chain uses TRBV28 and TRBJ2-7, with D perhaps TRBD1 or TRBD2 (8 bases each). Trimming removed 6 bases from V and 3 bases from J, with 24 bases in between. The CDR3 contains 17 residues. The germline V gene encodes CDR1 MDHEN and CDR2 SYDVKM. CDR3 region: CASSPFTSGDRGYEQYF. The CDR3 region has the DNA TGTGCCAGCAGCCCATTTACTAGCGGCGACAGGGGCTACGAGCAGTACTTC.

In this sample, this clonotype turned up many times. The chain combines TRBV28 with TRBJ2-2; D gene uncertain. This CDR3 comprises 16 residues. Germline CDR1 and CDR2: MDHEN and SYDVKM. Deletions cut 2 bases from V and 0 bases from J, with 10 bases between. The CDR3 is CASSLNTLANTGELFF. In DNA form, the CDR3 reads TGTGCCAGCAGTTTAAATACCCTCGCGAACACCGGGGAGCTGTTTTTT.

The sample holds a few counts of this clonotype. The chain has TRBV7-2 and TRBJ2-1, with D unresolved. Germline CDR1 SGHTA, CDR2 FQGNSA. Trimming took off 2 bases at V and 6 bases at J, with 11 bases between the two ends. The CDR3 length is 14 residues. In DNA form, the CDR3 reads TGTGCCAGCAGCTTACTAAGTGCGGCCAATGAGCAGTTCTTC. Translated, it gives CASSLLSAANEQFF.

Only a few counts were recorded for this clonotype. A far larger clone is one base from this, pointing to a likely read error. V gene TRBV6-2 or TRBV6-3 combines with J gene TRBJ2-1; D may be TRBD1 (6 bases). Trimming took off 6 bases at V and 10 bases at J, with 19 bases between the two ends. Germline V gene data show CDR1 as MNHEY and CDR2 as SVGEGT. The CDR3 has 14 amino acids. The CDR3 spells CASRATGSSYEQFF. CDR3 in DNA: TGTGCCAGCAGGGCGACAGGTAGCTCCTACGAGCAGTTCTTC.

The sample holds many counts of this clonotype. The chain couples TRBV7-8 to TRBJ2-3, with TRBD2 matching 8 bases. This CDR3 contains 15 residues. The germline V gene has CDR1 SGHVS and CDR2 FQNEAQ. The V and J ends lost 7 bases and 1 base, in that order; junction bases with no gene match: 7. The CDR3 loop reads CASTQREKGTDTQYF. The CDR3 DNA sequence: TGTGCCAGCACGCAGCGGGAGAAGGGCACAGATACGCAGTATTTT. Full variable domain (remainder filled in from reference TRBV7-8 and TRBJ2-3): GAGVSQSPRYKVAKRGQDVALRCDPISGHVSLFWYQQALGQGPEFLTYFQNEAQLDKSGLPSDRFFAERPEGSVSTLKIQRTQQEDSAVYLCASTQREKGTDTQYFGPGTRLTVL.

In this sample, this clonotype turned up many times. The chain is built from TRBV29-1 and TRBJ1-1; weak D call: TRBD1 (6 bases). V lost 7 bases, J lost 1 base, and 13 bases lay in between. Germline V gene lookup returns CDR1 SQVTM and CDR2 ANQGSEA. The CDR3 spans 13 residues. Here the CDR3 DNA reads TGCAGCGGACAGGAGACGACGAACACTGAAGCTTTCTTT. Protein: CSGQETTNTEAFF.

As to this clonotype: A far larger clone is only one base removed, so a read error is likely. The chain couples TRBV2 to TRBJ2-1; TRBD2 matches 10 bases. The CDR3 runs to 15 residues. V gave up 0 bases and J gave up 10 bases; unmatched junction bases: 6. CDR1 is SNHLY and CDR2 is FYNNEI in the germline V gene. CDR3 residues: CASSEAGLASYEQFF. The CDR3 bases are TGTGCCAGCAGTGAAGCGGGACTAGCGTCCTACGAGCAGTTCTTC.

This clonotype was counted many times. This chain uses TRBV5-1 with TRBJ2-7; the D is unclear. Trimming took off 0 bases at V and 2 bases at J, with 12 bases between the two ends. This CDR3 contains 15 residues. Germline V gene data show CDR1 as SGHRS and CDR2 as YFSETQ. Written as DNA, the CDR3 is TGCGCCAGCAGCTTGGTAGGTGAGGTCCCCTACGAGCAGTACTTC. It encodes CASSLVGEVPYEQYF.

This clonotype was seen many times. V usage is TRBV7-2 and J usage is TRBJ2-3; D ambiguous. The germline CDR1 and CDR2 sequences are SGHTA and FQGNSA. CDR3 length equals 13 residues. With 2 bases removed from V and 4 bases from J, the gap between germline ends came to 7 bases. CDR3 DNA sequence: TGTGCCAGCAGCTTACTAGTTGCAGATACGCAGTATTTT. Its protein product is CASSLLVADTQYF.

This clonotype has a count of ten or more. This chain joins TRBV5-1 and TRBJ2-4; weak D call: TRBD1 (5 bases). Trimming cost V 1 base and J 0 bases, with 5 bases left between them. Germline V CDR1 and CDR2: SGHRS, YFSETQ. The CDR3 runs 14 residues. The CDR3 DNA is TGCGCCAGCAGCTTGACAGGAGCCAAAAACATTCAGTACTTC. Translated, it gives CASSLTGAKNIQYF. Together with reference TRBV5-1 and TRBJ2-4, the CDR3 gives the full variable domain: KAGVTQTPRYLIKTRGQQVTLSCSPISGHRSVSWYQQTPGQGLQFLFEYFSETQRNKGNFPGRFSGRQFSNSRSEMNVSTLELGDSALYLCASSLTGAKNIQYFGAGTRLSVL.

This clonotype has at least ten counts. The V gene is TRBV7-9, the J gene TRBJ2-1; 10 bases fit TRBD2. The CDR3 loop spans 18 amino acids. V was pared by 8 bases and J by 5 bases, with 18 bases of the junction left unmatched. CDR1 SEHNR and CDR2 FQNEAQ come from the germline V gene (reference sequence). CDR3 protein: CASSWTVLSGRADNEQFF. DNA of the CDR3: TGTGCCAGCTCCTGGACAGTTTTAAGCGGGAGGGCCGACAATGAGCAGTTCTTC.

This clonotype was recorded at least ten times. The rearrangement uses TRBV3-1 and TRBJ1-2, with D hard to call. The V end was cut by 2 bases, the J end by 2 bases, with 6 bases between. Germline CDR1 reads LGHDT; CDR2 reads YNNKEL (reference sequence). This CDR3 contains 13 residues. The CDR3 nucleotides are TGTGCCAGCAGCCAAAGTATCAACTATGGCTACACCTTC. This sequence encodes CASSQSINYGYTF. Together with reference TRBV3-1 and TRBJ1-2, the CDR3 gives the full variable domain: DTAVSQTPKYLVTQMGNDKSIKCEQNLGHDTMYWYKQDSKKFLKIMFSYNNKELIINETVPNRFSPKSPDKAHLNLHINSLELGDSAVYFCASSQSINYGYTFGSGTRLTVV.

This clonotype has a count of ten or more. The gene calls are TRBV6-2 or TRBV6-3 and TRBJ2-7; 7 nucleotides align to TRBD1. This CDR3 contains 12 residues. Germline V CDR1 and CDR2: MNHEY, SVGEGT. J was trimmed by 3 bases and V by 7 bases; bases with no gene match: 3. The CDR3 bases are TGTGCCAGCAATAGGGACAGCTACGAGCAGTACTTC. This encodes CASNRDSYEQYF.